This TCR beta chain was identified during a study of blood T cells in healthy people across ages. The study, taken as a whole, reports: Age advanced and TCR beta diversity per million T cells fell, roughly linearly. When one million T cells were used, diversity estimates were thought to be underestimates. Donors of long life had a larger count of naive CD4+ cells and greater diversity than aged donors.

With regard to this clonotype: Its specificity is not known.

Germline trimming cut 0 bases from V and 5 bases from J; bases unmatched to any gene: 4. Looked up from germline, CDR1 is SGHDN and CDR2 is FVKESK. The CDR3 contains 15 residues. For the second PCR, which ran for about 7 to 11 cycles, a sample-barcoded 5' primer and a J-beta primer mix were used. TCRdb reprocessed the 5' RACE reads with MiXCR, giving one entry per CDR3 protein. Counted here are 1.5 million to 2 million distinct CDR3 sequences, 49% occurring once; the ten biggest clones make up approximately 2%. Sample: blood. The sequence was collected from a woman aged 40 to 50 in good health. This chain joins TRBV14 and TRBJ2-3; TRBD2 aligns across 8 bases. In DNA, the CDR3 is TGTGCCAGCAGCCAAGATCTCCGGGGGGGAGATACGCAGTATTTT. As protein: CASSQDLRGGDTQYF.